Here is one T cell receptor beta chain with its context. Its antigen is as yet unknown. This record comes from a study of post-analysis software for immune sequencing data. TCR beta cDNA libraries had unique molecular identifiers. T cells numbering roughly 1 to 10 million yielded 500,000 to 550,000 cDNA molecules. TCRdb fed the PCR reads into MiXCR, producing one record per CDR3 protein. The table has a few hundred thousand distinct CDR3 sequences, roughly 35% seen once. Study-wide results and caveats: Significantly lower normalized Chao1 diversity was found in patients with multiple sclerosis relative to controls.

The TCR was taken from a girl between 5 and 17 years old with multiple sclerosis. The sequencing sample was made of blood.

CDR3 in amino acids: CASSRQGEQFF. The CDR3 DNA reads TGTGCCAGCAGCCGACAGGGTGAGCAGTTCTTC. This chain links TRBV5-6 with TRBJ2-1; 7 positions agree with TRBD1. Germline CDR1 SGHDT, CDR2 YYEEEE. This CDR3 contains 11 residues. V was clipped by 4 bases and J by 9 bases; unmatched bases: 1.